This T cell receptor beta chain was observed in a study of T cell repertoires in cytomegalovirus infection (dated by TCRdb to between 2019 and 2020). About the full investigation: Alongside well-studied HLA-B-restricted epitopes, the peptide stimulations were aimed at recently identified HLA-C-restricted CMV epitopes, whose presentation resists viral immunomodulation. Donor HLA type was relevant to the analysis, because carriage of CMV infection together with the matching HLA type was indicated by public TCR beta signatures.

Sequencing relied on an Illumina HiSeq 1500. TCRdb passed the public sequencing reads through fastp at Q25 and MiXCR, retaining productive beta sequences. All rows with the same CDR3 protein become a single entry with the most common DNA and genes. In all, the sample holds 100,000 to 150,000 distinct CDR3 sequences, and over 30% of those were seen once. Under 65% of the sample lies in the top ten. Study-wide findings and limitations: In both this cohort and an independent approximately 370-donor cohort, the cumulative frequency of public TCR beta family members distinguished carriers of CMV infection plus the relevant HLA type. In the ex vivo response, HLA-C-restricted CMV-specific TCR beta clonotypes were dominant, and in two of eight donors the single most frequent clonotype came from this HLA-C-restricted group.

The meaning of the sample's treatment or condition label: in vitro stimulation with specific CMV peptide epitopes to enrich CMV-specific T cells. Ends trimmed: V by 2 bases, J by 0 bases; bases unmatched to a gene: 7. In the germline V gene, CDR1 corresponds to SGHVS and CDR2 to FQNEAQ. The CDR3 spans 18 residues, from the cysteine through the phenylalanine. The kept DNA is CDR3 alone, 54 bases in frame from the first base. This clonotype was picked up many times. It lacks a known antigen. No qualities accompany the bases; no much larger clone lies one base away. This TCR derives from a human donor in good health (CMV status not recorded). Some clones in this sample may be carry-over from other donors' samples. The material was CD8+ T cells from cultured PBMCs, obtained from culture after CMV antigen stimulation. The V and J segments used are TRBV7-8 and TRBJ2-4; TRBD2 aligns with 10 central bases. CDR3 sequence: CASSLKRGGLLAKNIQYF. The bases read TGTGCCAGCAGCTTAAAGCGGGGGGGCCTCCTAGCCAAAAACATTCAGTACTTC.